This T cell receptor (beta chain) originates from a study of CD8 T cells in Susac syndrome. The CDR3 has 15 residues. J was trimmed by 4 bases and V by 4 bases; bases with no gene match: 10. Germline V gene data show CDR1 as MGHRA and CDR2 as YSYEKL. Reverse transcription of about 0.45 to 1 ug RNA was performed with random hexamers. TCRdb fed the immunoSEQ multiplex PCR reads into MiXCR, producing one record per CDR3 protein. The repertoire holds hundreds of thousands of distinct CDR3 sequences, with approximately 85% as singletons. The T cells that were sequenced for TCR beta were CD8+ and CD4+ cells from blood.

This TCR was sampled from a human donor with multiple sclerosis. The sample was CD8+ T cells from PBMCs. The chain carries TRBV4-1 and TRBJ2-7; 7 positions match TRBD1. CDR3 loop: CASSPQVYRGYEQYF. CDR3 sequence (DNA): TGCGCCAGCAGCCCCCAAGTCTACAGGGGATACGAGCAGTACTTC.